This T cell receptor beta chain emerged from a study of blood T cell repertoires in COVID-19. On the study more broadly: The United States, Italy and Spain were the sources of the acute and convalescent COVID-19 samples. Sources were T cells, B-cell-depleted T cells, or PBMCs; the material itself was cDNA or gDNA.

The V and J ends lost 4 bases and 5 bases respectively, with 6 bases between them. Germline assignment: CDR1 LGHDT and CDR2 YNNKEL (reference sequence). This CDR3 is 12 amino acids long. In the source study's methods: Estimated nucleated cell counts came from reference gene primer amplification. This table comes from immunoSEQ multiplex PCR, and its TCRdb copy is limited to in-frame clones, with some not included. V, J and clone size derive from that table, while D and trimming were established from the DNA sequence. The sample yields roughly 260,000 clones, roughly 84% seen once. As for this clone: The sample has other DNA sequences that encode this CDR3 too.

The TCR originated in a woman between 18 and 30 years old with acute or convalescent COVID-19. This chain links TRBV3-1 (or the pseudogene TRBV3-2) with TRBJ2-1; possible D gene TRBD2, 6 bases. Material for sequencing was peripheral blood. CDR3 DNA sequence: TGTGCCAGCAGCCGGACTAACAATGAGCAGTTCTTC. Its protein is CASSRTNNEQFF.